This T cell receptor (beta chain) derives from a study of early T cells in non-severe SARS-CoV-2 infection. Study summary: Investigators sequenced bulk RNA drawn from unsorted whole blood, and chains remained unpaired.

As for this clonotype: Antigen unknown.

The CDR3 spans 16 residues. The V segment lost 5 bases and the J segment 3 bases; nucleotides outside the gene matches: 10. The germline V gene encodes CDR1 SEHNR and CDR2 FQNEAQ (reference sequence). Study-level points and caveats: Anti-spike CD8 specificities were favored by VDJdb matching, whose results missed private and CD4 specificities.

cDNA molecules, individually, were tagged with unique molecular identifiers. TCRdb fed the 5' RACE reads into MiXCR, producing one record per CDR3 protein. This table holds 55,000 or so distinct CDR3 sequences, approximately 10% found once. Sample: whole blood. This clonotype was sampled from an adult who was a healthcare worker with PCR-confirmed SARS-CoV-2 infection or an uninfected control (not recorded which). The rearrangement joins TRBV7-9 to TRBJ2-3, with TRBD1 identical over 8 bases. The CDR3 is CASSPGTGLLTDTQYF. The CDR3 bases are TGTGCCAGCAGCCCAGGGACAGGACTCTTGACAGATACGCAGTATTTT. Together with reference TRBV7-9 and TRBJ2-3, the CDR3 gives the full variable domain: DTGVSQNPRHKITKRGQNVTFRCDPISEHNRLYWYRQTLGQGPEFLTYFQNEAQLEKSRLLSDRFSAERPKGSFSTLEIQRTEQGDSAMYLCASSPGTGLLTDTQYFGPGTRLTVL.